The 17 T cell receptor beta chains reported below all come from one sample, sequenced in a study of CD8 T cells in Susac syndrome. With random hexamers, reverse transcription was performed on about 0.45 to 1 ug of RNA. TCRdb re-derived calls from the immunoSEQ multiplex PCR reads in MiXCR, one entry per CDR3 protein. The sample contains around 200,000 distinct CDR3 sequences, 85% to 95% of which appear only once. Source material: CD4+ T cells from PBMCs. These receptors were collected from a human donor in good health.

The chain combines TRBV7-9 with TRBJ2-5; tentative D call: TRBD2 (5 bases). The length of the CDR3 is 13 residues. Looked up from germline, CDR1 is SEHNR and CDR2 is FQNEAQ (reference sequence). V was cut by 2 bases and J by 7 bases, with 11 bases left in between. The CDR3 bases are TGTGCCAGCAGCTTAACAGCGGTGGGGACCCAGTACTTC. Its protein is CASSLTAVGTQYF.

The rearrangement uses TRBV24-1 and TRBJ2-5, with 8 bases lining up with TRBD1. From germline, CDR1 is KGHDR and CDR2 SFDVKD. V was pared by 3 bases and J by 5 bases, with 13 bases of the junction left unmatched. CDR3 length: 17 amino acids. Here the CDR3 DNA reads TGTGCCACCAGTGATCAAGTGGGACAGGACTTCGGGGAGACCCAGTACTTC. Protein: CATSDQVGQDFGETQYF.

This clonotype was detected only once. The gene calls are TRBV27 and TRBJ1-2, with unresolved D. The CDR3 is 13 residues long. V lost 3 bases, J lost 4 bases, and 9 bases lay in between. In germline, CDR1 is MNHEY, CDR2 SMNVEV (reference sequence). The CDR3 loop is CASSFRGLYGYTF. The CDR3 coding sequence is TGTGCCAGCAGTTTTCGAGGGCTCTATGGCTACACCTTC.

The chain joins TRBV5-1 to TRBJ1-1, with D possibly being TRBD1 (5 bases). Trimming shortened V by 0 bases and J by 0 bases, and 12 bases separated the two germline ends. CDR1 is SGHRS, CDR2 YFSETQ, per germline. The CDR3 loop spans 16 amino acids. CDR3 in DNA: TGCGCCAGCAGCTTGGCCGGGGGACCCATGAACACTGAAGCTTTCTTT. This sequence encodes CASSLAGGPMNTEAFF.

The chain uses TRBV3-1 and TRBJ2-1; TRBD2 might be the D (5 bases). The V gene's germline CDR1 is LGHDT and CDR2 YNNKEL (reference sequence). Trimming removed 0 bases from V and 4 bases from J, with 7 bases in between. The CDR3 extends over 14 amino acids. The CDR3 loop reads CASSQDWTYNEQFF. DNA of the CDR3: TGTGCCAGCAGCCAAGATTGGACTTACAATGAGCAGTTCTTC.

This clonotype has just a few counts. The rearrangement joins TRBV9 to TRBJ2-6; TRBD1 is a possible D gene (6 bases). The CDR3 extends over 16 amino acids. Trimming removed 0 bases from V and 0 bases from J, with 7 bases in between. Looked up from germline, CDR1 is SGDLS and CDR2 is YYNGEE. This CDR3 is CASSVGGHSGANVLTF. The CDR3 region has the DNA TGTGCCAGCAGCGTAGGGGGGCACTCTGGGGCCAACGTCCTGACTTTC.

The V gene is TRBV7-2, the J gene TRBJ2-1, with TRBD2 matching 13 bases. The germline gives CDR1 SGHTA, CDR2 FQGNSA. Trimming cost V 5 bases and J 5 bases; bases outside gene matches: 6. The CDR3 length is 16 residues. The CDR3 sequence: CASSATGTSGNNEQFF. The CDR3 nucleotides are TGTGCCAGCAGCGCCACCGGGACTAGCGGGAACAATGAGCAGTTCTTC.

The chain is built from TRBV5-1 and TRBJ1-2; D is undetermined. This CDR3 spans 14 amino acids. Germline CDR1 is SGHRS and CDR2 is YFSETQ. The ends were cut back, 2 bases at V and 6 bases at J, with 14 bases in the middle. This CDR3 reads CASSFESVSNGYTF. CDR3 bases: TGCGCCAGCAGCTTTGAGTCAGTATCGAATGGCTACACCTTC.

The rearrangement uses TRBV27 and TRBJ2-1; no reliable D call. The V and J ends lost 3 bases and 0 bases respectively, with 9 bases between them. The CDR3 totals 15 residues. Germline-derived CDR1 and CDR2 are MNHEY and SMNVEV (reference sequence). The CDR3 DNA follows: TGTGCCAGCAGTTTTGGGCGGAGCTCCTACAATGAGCAGTTCTTC. Translated: CASSFGRSSYNEQFF.

The chain joins TRBV6-5 to TRBJ2-7; 8 bases map to TRBD1. The V segment lost 4 bases and the J segment 3 bases; nucleotides outside the gene matches: 8. Germline V lookup: CDR1 MNHEY, CDR2 SVGAGI. CDR3 size: 15 residues. This CDR3 is CASSFTDRVGYEQYF. The CDR3, as DNA: TGTGCCAGCAGTTTCACGGACAGGGTTGGCTACGAGCAGTACTTC.

A single count supports this clonotype. The genes are TRBV7-9 and TRBJ2-3; tentatively, D is TRBD2 (5 bases). Germline assignment: CDR1 SEHNR and CDR2 FQNEAQ (reference sequence). Trimming took off 5 bases at V and 7 bases at J, with 13 bases between the two ends. The CDR3 is 13 amino acids. The CDR3 sequence is CASSRMDLHTQYF. For the CDR3, the DNA is TGTGCCAGCAGCCGGATGGACTTGCATACGCAGTATTTT.

J is TRBJ1-1 and V is TRBV30, with D possibly TRBD1 on 6 matching bases. CDR3 length: 13 amino acids. V dropped 0 bases and J dropped 4 bases, with 9 bases sitting between them. Looked up from germline, CDR1 is GTSNPN and CDR2 is SVGIG (reference sequence). CDR3 DNA sequence: TGTGCCTGGAGTGTCCAGGGGAGCACTGAAGCTTTCTTT. Its translation is CAWSVQGSTEAFF.

CDR3 nucleotide sequence: TGTGCCAGCAGTTTCGGGGTTGTAGCTTTCTTT. Its translation is CASSFGVVAFF. The chain has TRBV12-3 or TRBV12-4 and TRBJ1-1; no firm D call. Trimming removed 3 bases at V and 10 bases at J, with 9 bases between. The CDR3 sequence is 11 residues long.

CDR3 in amino acids: CASSQDGQTTDTQYF. CDR3 nucleotides: TGCGCCAGCAGCCAAGATGGACAGACAACAGATACGCAGTATTTT. The chain links TRBV4-3 to TRBJ2-3, with D possibly matching TRBD1 (6 bases). Trimming took off 0 bases at V and 3 bases at J, with 10 bases between the two ends. Germline lookup yields CDR1 LGHNA and CDR2 YSLEER. CDR3 length: 15 residues.

The chain recombines TRBV7-2 with TRBJ2-3; D gene uncertain. The ends were cut back, 4 bases at V and 1 base at J, with 15 bases in the middle. Per germline, CDR1 SGHTA and CDR2 FQGNSA. CDR3 length: 16 amino acids. The CDR3 coding sequence is TGTGCCAGCAGCTCCCGATCCGCGGTGGGCACAGATACGCAGTATTTT. This codes for CASSSRSAVGTDTQYF. The full variable domain, rest sourced from reference TRBV7-2 and TRBJ2-3, is GAGVSQSPSNKVTEKGKDVELRCDPISGHTALYWYRQSLGQGLEFLIYFQGNSAPDKSGLPSDRFSAERTGGSVSTLTIQRTQQEDSAVYLCASSSRSAVGTDTQYFGPGTRLTVL.

This chain links TRBV18 with TRBJ2-1; D remains unclear. This CDR3 comprises 17 residues. The germline CDR1 and CDR2 sequences are KGHSH and LQKENI. V lost 3 bases to trimming and J lost 5 bases, with 20 bases between them. CDR3 region: CASSPGVSGSVDNEQFF. The CDR3 coding sequence is TGTGCCAGCTCACCGGGCGTTTCCGGGTCGGTGGACAATGAGCAGTTCTTC.

The V gene is TRBV7-9, the J gene TRBJ2-5, with D perhaps assigned TRBD1 or TRBD2 (5 bases each). The ends were cut back, 5 bases at V and 5 bases at J, with 18 bases in the middle. This CDR3 is built from 15 residues. Per the germline V gene, CDR1 is SEHNR and CDR2 is FQNEAQ (reference sequence). In nucleotides, the CDR3 is TGTGCCAGCAGCCCCGGGACCAGCCGCGAGGAGACCCAGTACTTC. It codes for CASSPGTSREETQYF.